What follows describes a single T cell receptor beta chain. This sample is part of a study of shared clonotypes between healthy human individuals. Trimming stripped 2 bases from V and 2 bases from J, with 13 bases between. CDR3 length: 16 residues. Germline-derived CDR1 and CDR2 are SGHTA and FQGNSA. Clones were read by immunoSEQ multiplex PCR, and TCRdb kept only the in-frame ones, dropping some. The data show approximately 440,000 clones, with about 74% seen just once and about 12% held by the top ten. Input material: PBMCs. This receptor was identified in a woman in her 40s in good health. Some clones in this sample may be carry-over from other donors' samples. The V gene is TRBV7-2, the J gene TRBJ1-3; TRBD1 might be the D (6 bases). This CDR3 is CASSLIGRTAGNTIYF. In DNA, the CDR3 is TGTGCCAGCAGCTTAATTGGCCGGACAGCTGGAAACACCATATATTTT.